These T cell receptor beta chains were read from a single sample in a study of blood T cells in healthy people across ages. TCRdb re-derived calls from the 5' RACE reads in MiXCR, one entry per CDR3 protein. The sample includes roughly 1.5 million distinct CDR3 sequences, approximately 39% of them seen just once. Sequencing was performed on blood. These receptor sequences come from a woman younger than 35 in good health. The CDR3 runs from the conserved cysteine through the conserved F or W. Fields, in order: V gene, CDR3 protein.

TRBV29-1 CSVAAPSGINEQFF
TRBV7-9 CASSLGTGTGQEAFF
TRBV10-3 CAISAQGSYEQYF
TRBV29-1 CSAKPAGGNYGYTF
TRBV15 CATDAGLNTEAFF
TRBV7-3 CASSLIGSDGEQFF
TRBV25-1 CASSEFSSSGSGQTQYF
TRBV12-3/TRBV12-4 CASSLVGGPGETQYF
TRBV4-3 CASSQLPTSGGAPDTQYF
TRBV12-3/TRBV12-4 CAGSRPGQGNQPQHF
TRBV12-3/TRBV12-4 CASSLVGLNIEAFF
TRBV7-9 CASTVGPRENGYTF
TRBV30 CAGGVKREQFF
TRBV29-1 CSVEDQVDEQYF
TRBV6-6 CASSYSGHSYEQYF
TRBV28 CASSLWAGGIFEQYF
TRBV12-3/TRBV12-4 CASSLLAEGANSPLHF
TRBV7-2 CASNEQFF
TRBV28 CASSLGGGRYEQYF
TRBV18 CASSPDRFHQETQYF
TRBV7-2 CASSAHRRDTEAFF
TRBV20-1 CSARDAGEMVIGTEAFF
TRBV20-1 CSASWTSNYNEQFF
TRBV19 CASSLASGTTHNEQFF
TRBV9 CASMGQGSNEQFF
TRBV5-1 CASSLIQAPRVPGELFF
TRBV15 CATSRVHAGSGANVLTF
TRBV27 CASSLRQSPGPEAFF
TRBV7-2 CASSLMTGFDNEQFF
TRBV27 CASSKILGTYNEQFF
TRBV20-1 CSARDLLLHGYTF
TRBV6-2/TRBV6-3 CASSYGSRPQETQYF
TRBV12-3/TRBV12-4 CASSHLERAVTADTQYF
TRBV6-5 CASSPQGALNTEAFF
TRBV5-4 CASSPMDRGPNEKLFF
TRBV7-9 CASSLIGGGRYNEQFF
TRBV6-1 CASHSHNEQYF
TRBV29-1 CSVVLAPFEYNEQFF
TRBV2 CASRMGVNYGYTF
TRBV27 CASSFQVAYEQYF
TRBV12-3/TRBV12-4 CASSLGPGRELFF
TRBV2 CASSELGTRNEKLFF
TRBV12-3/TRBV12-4 CASRSGTGADEQFF
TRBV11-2 CASSLRGDEKLFF
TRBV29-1 CSVEGPGTYEQYF
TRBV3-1 CASSNRSRGGPQHF
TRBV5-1 CASSLLQRISSYNEQYF
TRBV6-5 CASSSRLGAKRTQYF
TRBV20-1 CSASQDRETYRTDTQYF
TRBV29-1 CSGLMGQGTTQYF
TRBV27 CASSLRLAGGPGTDTQYF
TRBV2 CASSPTRSGSTNEQFF
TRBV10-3 CAIREASAETQYF